The table lists the clone carrying this TCR beta chain with a few counts. The antigen is undetermined. This record comes from a study of CD8+ T cells in alopecia areata. Study-wide points: Tissue-resident alphabeta T cells belonging to normal skin likewise get sequenced within scalp specimens. Lesional scalp exceeded normal scalp in clonality, especially in alopecia totalis/universalis.

Those with alopecia areata gave lesional scalp punch biopsies and peripheral blood. Sequencing used cDNA as its template, made by extracting RNA and reverse transcribing it. Clones were sequenced by immunoSEQ multiplex PCR, and TCRdb holds only the in-frame ones, with some missing. In the table there are around 140,000 clones, around 60% of which are singletons. The V and J ends lost 0 bases and 8 bases respectively, with 23 bases between them. The germline V gene encodes CDR1 SGHRS and CDR2 YFSETQ. The CDR3 consists of 17 residues. The source of this sequence is a human donor with alopecia areata. The rearrangement joins TRBV5-1 to TRBJ1-2; possibly TRBD1 for D (6 bases). Sample: CD4+ T cells sorted from blood, taken at week 0. CDR3 sequence reads: CASSLGHTGRGPEGYTF. The CDR3 nucleotides are TGCGCCAGCAGCTTGGGCCACACGGGCAGGGGTCCGGAGGGCTACACCTTC.